These 12 T cell receptor beta chains share one sample of origin, sequenced in a study of regulatory T cells in long-lasting Graves disease. Assembly of TCR beta libraries relied on iRepertoire HTBI primers together with Arm-PCR of CDR3 regions. TCRdb reprocessed the multiplex PCR reads via MiXCR and lists one record per CDR3 protein. The sample shows roughly 500,000 distinct CDR3 sequences, 20% to 25% of them seen only once. Time point specified: persistent/refractory GD, antithyroid drugs over 5 years with positive TRAb. Following extraction of RNA from PBMCs, that RNA was used to make the TCR library. The sample here was peripheral blood mononuclear cells (PBMCs), taken when the disease was refractory, from a patient treated with antithyroid drugs. The receptors originated from a female donor with Graves disease.

This clonotype was detected ten times or more. This rearrangement joins TRBV5-5 to TRBJ2-2; 10 bases align to TRBD2. The V gene's germline CDR1 is SGHKS and CDR2 YYEKEE (reference sequence). The CDR3 is 15 residues long. The V gene end was trimmed by 7 bases and the J gene end by 2 bases; junction bases not matched to a gene: 5. DNA of the CDR3: TGTGCCAGCGGAGGACTAGCGGCTAACACCGGGGAGCTGTTTTTT. Amino acids: CASGGLAANTGELFF. Full variable domain (remainder filled in from reference TRBV5-5 and TRBJ2-2): DAGVTQSPTHLIKTRGQQVTLRCSPISGHKSVSWYQQVLGQGPQFIFQYYEKEERGRGNFPDRFSARQFPNYSSELNVNALLLGDSALYLCASGGLAANTGELFFGEGSRLTVL.

The sample holds many counts of this clonotype. The chain is built from TRBV3-1 and TRBJ2-5; no clear D gene. The germline V and J ends were trimmed by 0 bases and 4 bases, with 6 bases remaining between them. CDR1 and CDR2 from the germline V gene are LGHDT and YNNKEL (reference sequence). This CDR3 spans 13 amino acids. CDR3: CASSQEESETQYF. The CDR3 region has the DNA TGTGCCAGCAGCCAAGAAGAATCAGAGACCCAGTACTTC.

This clonotype was found a few times. A junction end diverges from the germline sequence, so it may reflect a read error. The DNA for the CDR3 is TGCAGCGTAGAAGGGCTAGCGGGGGGGCCAGAGACCCAGTACTTC. It is translated as CSVEGLAGGPETQYF. This rearrangement joins TRBV29-1 to TRBJ2-5, with 12 nucleotides matching TRBD2. The V gene's germline CDR1 is SQVTM and CDR2 ANQGSEA. The CDR3 totals 15 residues. The variable domain in full, completed from reference TRBV29-1 and TRBJ2-5, reads SAVISQKPSRDICQRGTSLTIQCQVDSQVTMMFWYRQQPGQSLTLIATANQGSEATYESGFVIDKFPISRPNLTFSTLTVSNMSPEDSSIYLCSVEGLAGGPETQYFGPGTRLLVL.

This chain links TRBV4-3 with TRBJ1-2; 10 bases are shared with TRBD1. Trimming removed 3 bases from V and 3 bases from J; junction bases left unmatched: 4. The CDR3 spans 15 residues. CDR1 and CDR2 from the germline V gene are LGHNA and YSLEER. The CDR3 protein is CASSQGQGFYYGYTF. The DNA for the CDR3 is TGCGCCAGCAGCCAGGGACAGGGGTTTTACTATGGCTACACCTTC.

The chain uses TRBV4-1 and TRBJ1-5; 8 bases align to TRBD1. The germline V gene encodes CDR1 MGHRA and CDR2 YSYEKL. The CDR3 runs 14 residues. Trimming removed 2 bases from V and 7 bases from J; junction bases left unmatched: 4. The CDR3 loop is CASSQPQGAQPQHF. DNA of the CDR3: TGCGCCAGCAGCCAACCTCAGGGGGCACAGCCCCAGCATTTT.

This clonotype was recorded many times. The rearrangement uses TRBV5-1 and TRBJ1-6, with D possibly being TRBD1 (6 bases). Germline assignment: CDR1 SGHRS and CDR2 YFSETQ. V lost 4 bases, J lost 9 bases, and 11 bases lay in between. The CDR3 totals 13 residues. The CDR3 reads CASSQGSGSPLHF. The DNA of the CDR3 is TGCGCCAGCAGCCAGGGGTCCGGTTCACCCCTCCACTTT.

This clonotype occurred many times. The gene calls are TRBV28 and TRBJ2-7; D not certain. The germline gives CDR1 MDHEN, CDR2 SYDVKM. The CDR3 contains 14 residues. V was cut by 4 bases and J by 3 bases, with 13 bases left in between. CDR3 bases: TGTGCCAGCAGTTACGGTCGGCGGAGCTACGAGCAGTACTTC. Translation: CASSYGRRSYEQYF.

The rearrangement links TRBV27 to TRBJ2-7; 10 bases line up with TRBD2. The J segment lost 6 bases and the V segment lost 4 bases, leaving 9 bases of the junction unmatched. The length of the CDR3 is 15 residues. In germline, CDR1 is MNHEY, CDR2 SMNVEV (reference sequence). The CDR3 reads CASSSLSGGAFEQYF. The CDR3 DNA is TGTGCCAGCAGTTCTCTAAGCGGGGGGGCTTTCGAGCAGTACTTC.

In its sample, this clonotype was seen many times. The chain recombines TRBV7-2 with TRBJ1-1; a weak D match, TRBD1 (5 bases). V shed 5 bases and J shed 3 bases, with 16 bases lying between them. CDR1 is SGHTA and CDR2 is FQGNSA in the germline V gene. The CDR3 is made up of 15 amino acids. This chain's CDR3 is CASSRVGQGYTEAFF. DNA for the CDR3: TGTGCCAGCAGCCGCGTTGGGCAGGGATACACTGAAGCTTTCTTT.

There are a few counts of this clonotype. The V and J genes are TRBV4-1 and TRBJ1-6; maybe TRBD1 (5 bases). CDR3 length: 15 residues. The germline V gene has CDR1 MGHRA and CDR2 YSYEKL. Between the trimmed V and J ends, which lost 0 bases and 9 bases, there was a span of 12 bases. The CDR3 DNA reads TGCGCCAGCAGCCAAGACCGGGACGGAGTTTCACCCCTCCACTTT. Amino acids: CASSQDRDGVSPLHF.

The chain uses TRBV27 and TRBJ1-1, with D maybe TRBD1 (6 bases). Looked up from germline, CDR1 is MNHEY and CDR2 is SMNVEV (reference sequence). This CDR3 is built from 13 residues. Trimming stripped 6 bases from V and 7 bases from J, with 15 bases between. The CDR3 bases are TGTGCCAGCAGCTTCGTACGGGACAATGAAGCTTTCTTT. Protein sequence: CASSFVRDNEAFF.

This sequence joins TRBV6-5 and TRBJ1-2; D is unresolved. V lost 2 bases and J lost 5, with 9 bases in between. The germline V gene has CDR1 MNHEY and CDR2 SVGAGI. This CDR3 region has 13 residues. This CDR3 reads CASSYTSDYGYTF. In nucleotides, the CDR3 is TGTGCCAGCAGTTACACGTCGGATTATGGCTACACCTTC.